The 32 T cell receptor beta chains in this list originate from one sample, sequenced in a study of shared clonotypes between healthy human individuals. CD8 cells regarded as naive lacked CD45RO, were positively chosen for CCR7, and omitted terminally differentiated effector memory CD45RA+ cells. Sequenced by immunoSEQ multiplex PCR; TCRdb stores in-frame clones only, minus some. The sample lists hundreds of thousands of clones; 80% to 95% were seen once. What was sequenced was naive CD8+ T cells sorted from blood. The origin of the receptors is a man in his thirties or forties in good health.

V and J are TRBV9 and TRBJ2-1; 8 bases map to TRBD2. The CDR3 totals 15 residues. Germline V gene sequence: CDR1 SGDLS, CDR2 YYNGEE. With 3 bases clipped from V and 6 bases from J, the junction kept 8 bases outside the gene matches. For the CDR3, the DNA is TGTGCCAGCAGCGGTAGCGGGGCACTCTTCAATGAGCAGTTCTTC. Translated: CASSGSGALFNEQFF.

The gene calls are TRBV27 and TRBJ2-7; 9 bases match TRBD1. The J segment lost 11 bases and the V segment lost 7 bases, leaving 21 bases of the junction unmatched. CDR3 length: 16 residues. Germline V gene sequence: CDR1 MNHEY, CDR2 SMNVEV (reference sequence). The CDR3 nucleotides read TGTGCCAGCAACTCCCTCTCGACAGGGGGGCCCTTCGGAGAGTACTTC. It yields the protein CASNSLSTGGPFGEYF.

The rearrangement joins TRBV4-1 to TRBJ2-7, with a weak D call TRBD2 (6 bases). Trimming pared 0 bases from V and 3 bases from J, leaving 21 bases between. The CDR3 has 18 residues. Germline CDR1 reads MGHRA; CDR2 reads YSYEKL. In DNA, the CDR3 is TGCGCCAGCAGCCAAGATCCAAATACGCCGGGAGCATACTACGAGCAGTACTTC. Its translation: CASSQDPNTPGAYYEQYF.

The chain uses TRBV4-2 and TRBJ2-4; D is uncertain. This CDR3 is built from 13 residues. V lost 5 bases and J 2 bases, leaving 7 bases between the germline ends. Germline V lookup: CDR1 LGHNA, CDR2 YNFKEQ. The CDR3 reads CASSSPPKNIQYF. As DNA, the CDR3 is TGTGCCAGCAGCTCGCCCCCCAAAAACATTCAGTACTTC.

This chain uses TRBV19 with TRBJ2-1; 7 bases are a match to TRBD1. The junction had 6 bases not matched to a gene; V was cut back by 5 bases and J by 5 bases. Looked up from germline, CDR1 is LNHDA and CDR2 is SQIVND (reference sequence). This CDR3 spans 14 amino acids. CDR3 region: CASSVWDSDNEQFF. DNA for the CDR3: TGTGCCAGTAGTGTCTGGGACAGCGACAATGAGCAGTTCTTC.

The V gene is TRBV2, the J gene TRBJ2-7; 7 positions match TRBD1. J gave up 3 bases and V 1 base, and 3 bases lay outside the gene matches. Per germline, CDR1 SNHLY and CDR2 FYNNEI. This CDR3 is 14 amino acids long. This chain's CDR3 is CASSEGDSSYEQYF. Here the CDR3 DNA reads TGTGCCAGCAGTGAAGGGGACAGTAGCTACGAGCAGTACTTC.

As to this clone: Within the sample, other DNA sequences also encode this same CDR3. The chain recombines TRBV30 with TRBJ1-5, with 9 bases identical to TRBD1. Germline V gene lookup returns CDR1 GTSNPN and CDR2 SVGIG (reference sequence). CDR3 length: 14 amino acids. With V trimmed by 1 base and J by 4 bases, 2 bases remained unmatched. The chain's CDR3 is CAWSGGQGNQPQHF. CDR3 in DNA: TGTGCCTGGAGTGGCGGACAGGGGAATCAGCCCCAGCATTTT.

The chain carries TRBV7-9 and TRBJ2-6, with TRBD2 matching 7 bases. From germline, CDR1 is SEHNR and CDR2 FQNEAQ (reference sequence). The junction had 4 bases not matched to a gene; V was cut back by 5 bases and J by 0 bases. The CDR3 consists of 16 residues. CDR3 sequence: CASSTPGGSGANVLTF. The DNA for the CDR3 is TGTGCCAGCAGCACCCCGGGGGGCTCTGGGGCCAACGTCCTGACTTTC.

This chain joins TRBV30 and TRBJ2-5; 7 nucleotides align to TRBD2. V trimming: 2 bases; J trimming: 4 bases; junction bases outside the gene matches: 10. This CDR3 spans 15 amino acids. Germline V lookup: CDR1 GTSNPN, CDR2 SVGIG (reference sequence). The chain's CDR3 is CAWSLNSGPGETQYF. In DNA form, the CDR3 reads TGTGCCTGGAGTTTGAATAGCGGGCCCGGAGAGACCCAGTACTTC.

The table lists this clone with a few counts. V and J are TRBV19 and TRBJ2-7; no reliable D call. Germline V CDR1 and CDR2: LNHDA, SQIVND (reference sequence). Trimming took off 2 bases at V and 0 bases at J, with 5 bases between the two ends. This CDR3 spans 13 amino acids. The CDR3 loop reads CASSISHSYEQYF. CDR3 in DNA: TGTGCCAGTAGTATAAGCCACTCCTACGAGCAGTACTTC.

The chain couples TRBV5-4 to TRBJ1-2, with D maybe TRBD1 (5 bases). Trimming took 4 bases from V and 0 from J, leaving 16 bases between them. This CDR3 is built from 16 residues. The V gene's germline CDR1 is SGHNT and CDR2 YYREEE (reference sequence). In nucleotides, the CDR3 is TGTGCCAGCAGCCCGGAGGGACTTATAGCTAACTATGGCTACACCTTC. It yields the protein CASSPEGLIANYGYTF.

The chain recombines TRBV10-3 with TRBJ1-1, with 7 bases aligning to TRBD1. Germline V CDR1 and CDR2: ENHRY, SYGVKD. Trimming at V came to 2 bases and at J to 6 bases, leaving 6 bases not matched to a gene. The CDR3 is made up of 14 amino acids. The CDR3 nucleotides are TGTGCCATCAGTGAGGCAGGGGGAAGCTCTGAAGCTTTCTTT. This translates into CAISEAGGSSEAFF.

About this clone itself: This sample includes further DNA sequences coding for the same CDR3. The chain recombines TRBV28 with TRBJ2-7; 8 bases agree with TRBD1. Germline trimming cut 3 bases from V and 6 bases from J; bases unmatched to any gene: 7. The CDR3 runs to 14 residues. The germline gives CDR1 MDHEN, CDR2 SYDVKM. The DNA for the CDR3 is TGTGCCAGCAGTTTGGGGCAGGGGGCGGGCGAGCAGTACTTC. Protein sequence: CASSLGQGAGEQYF.

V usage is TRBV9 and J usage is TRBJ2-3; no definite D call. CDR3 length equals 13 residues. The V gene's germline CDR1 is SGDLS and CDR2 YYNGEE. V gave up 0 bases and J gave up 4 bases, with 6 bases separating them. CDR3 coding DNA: TGTGCCAGCAGCGTAGAGGTGGCAGATACGCAGTATTTT. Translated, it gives CASSVEVADTQYF.

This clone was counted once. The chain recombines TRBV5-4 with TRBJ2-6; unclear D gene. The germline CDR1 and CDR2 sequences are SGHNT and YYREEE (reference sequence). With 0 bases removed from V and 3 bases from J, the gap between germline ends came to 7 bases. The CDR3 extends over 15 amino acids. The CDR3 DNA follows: TGTGCCAGCAGCTTGGACTTGGGTGGGGCCAACGTCCTGACTTTC. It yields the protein CASSLDLGGANVLTF.

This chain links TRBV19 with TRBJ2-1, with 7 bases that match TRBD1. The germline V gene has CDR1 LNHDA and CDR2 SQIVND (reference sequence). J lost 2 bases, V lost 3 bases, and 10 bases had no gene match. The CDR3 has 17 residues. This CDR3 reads CASSILPDRSPYNEQFF. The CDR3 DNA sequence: TGTGCCAGTAGTATCCTCCCGGACAGGTCCCCCTACAATGAGCAGTTCTTC.

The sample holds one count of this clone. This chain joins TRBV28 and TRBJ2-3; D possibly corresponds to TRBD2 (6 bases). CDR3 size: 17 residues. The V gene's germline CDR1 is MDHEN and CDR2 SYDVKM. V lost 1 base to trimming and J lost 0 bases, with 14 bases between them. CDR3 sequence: CASSLSRDSLSTDTQYF. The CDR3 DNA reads TGTGCCAGCAGTTTATCCAGGGACTCCCTTAGCACAGATACGCAGTATTTT.

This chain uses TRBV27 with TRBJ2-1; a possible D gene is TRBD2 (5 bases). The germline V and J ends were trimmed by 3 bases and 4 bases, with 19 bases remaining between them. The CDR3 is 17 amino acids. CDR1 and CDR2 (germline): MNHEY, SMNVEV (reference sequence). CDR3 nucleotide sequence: TGTGCCAGCAGTTTCCTACAAAACCCGCGGGCATACAATGAGCAGTTCTTC. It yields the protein CASSFLQNPRAYNEQFF.

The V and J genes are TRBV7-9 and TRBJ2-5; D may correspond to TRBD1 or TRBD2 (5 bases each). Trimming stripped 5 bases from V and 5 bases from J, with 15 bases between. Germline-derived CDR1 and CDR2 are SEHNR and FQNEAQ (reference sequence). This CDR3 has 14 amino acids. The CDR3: CASSNPRGVETQYF. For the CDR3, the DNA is TGTGCCAGCAGCAACCCGAGGGGTGTGGAGACCCAGTACTTC.

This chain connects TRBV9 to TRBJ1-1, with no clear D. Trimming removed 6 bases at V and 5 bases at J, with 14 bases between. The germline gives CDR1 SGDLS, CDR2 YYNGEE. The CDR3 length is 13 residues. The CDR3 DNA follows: TGTGCCAGCACCTTAGGCCCTGGGACTGAAGCTTTCTTT. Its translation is CASTLGPGTEAFF.

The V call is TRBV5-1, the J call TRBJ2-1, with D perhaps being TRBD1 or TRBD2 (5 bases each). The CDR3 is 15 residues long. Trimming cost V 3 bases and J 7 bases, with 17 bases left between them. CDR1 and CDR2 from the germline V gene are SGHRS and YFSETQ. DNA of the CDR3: TGCGCCAGCAGCTCCCTTGGGGGAATAGGAAATGAGCAGTTCTTC. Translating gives CASSSLGGIGNEQFF. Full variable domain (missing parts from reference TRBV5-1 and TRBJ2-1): KAGVTQTPRYLIKTRGQQVTLSCSPISGHRSVSWYQQTPGQGLQFLFEYFSETQRNKGNFPGRFSGRQFSNSRSEMNVSTLELGDSALYLCASSSLGGIGNEQFFGPGTRLTVL.

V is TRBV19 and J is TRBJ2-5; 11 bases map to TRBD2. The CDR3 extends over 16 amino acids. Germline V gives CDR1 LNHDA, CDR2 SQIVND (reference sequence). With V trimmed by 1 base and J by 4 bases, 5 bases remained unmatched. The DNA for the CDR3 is TGTGCCAGTAGTATAGGGCTAGCGGGAGGTGGAGAGACCCAGTACTTC. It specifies CASSIGLAGGGETQYF.

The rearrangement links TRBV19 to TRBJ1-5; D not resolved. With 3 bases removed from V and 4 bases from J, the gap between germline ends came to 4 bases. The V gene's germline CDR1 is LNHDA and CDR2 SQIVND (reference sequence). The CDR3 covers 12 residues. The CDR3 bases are TGTGCCAGTAGTATGTTAAATCAGCCCCAGCATTTT. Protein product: CASSMLNQPQHF.

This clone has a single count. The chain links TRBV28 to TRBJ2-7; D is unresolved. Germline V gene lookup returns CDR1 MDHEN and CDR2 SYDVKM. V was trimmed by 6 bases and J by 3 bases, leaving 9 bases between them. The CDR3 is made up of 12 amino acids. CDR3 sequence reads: CASRGDYYEQYF. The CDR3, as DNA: TGTGCCAGCAGAGGAGATTACTACGAGCAGTACTTC.

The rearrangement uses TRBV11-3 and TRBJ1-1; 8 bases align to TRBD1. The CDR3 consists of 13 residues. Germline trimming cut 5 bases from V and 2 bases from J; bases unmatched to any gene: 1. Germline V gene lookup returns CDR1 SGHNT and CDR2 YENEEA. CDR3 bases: TGTGCCAGCAGCCCAGGGGGCAACACTGAAGCTTTCTTT. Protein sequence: CASSPGGNTEAFF.

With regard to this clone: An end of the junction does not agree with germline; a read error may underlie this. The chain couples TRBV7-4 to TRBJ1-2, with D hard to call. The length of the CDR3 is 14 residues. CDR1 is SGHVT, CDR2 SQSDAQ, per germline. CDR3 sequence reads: CASSLRTYNCGYTF. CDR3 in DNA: TGTGCCAGCAGCTTACGGACCTACAACTGTGGCTACACCTTC.

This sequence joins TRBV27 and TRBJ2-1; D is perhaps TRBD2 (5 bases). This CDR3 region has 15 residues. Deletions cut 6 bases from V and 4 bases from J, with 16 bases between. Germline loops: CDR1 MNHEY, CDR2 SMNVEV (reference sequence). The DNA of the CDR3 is TGTGCCAGCAGGTTACAAGGACTGTCTTACAATGAGCAGTTCTTC. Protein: CASRLQGLSYNEQFF.

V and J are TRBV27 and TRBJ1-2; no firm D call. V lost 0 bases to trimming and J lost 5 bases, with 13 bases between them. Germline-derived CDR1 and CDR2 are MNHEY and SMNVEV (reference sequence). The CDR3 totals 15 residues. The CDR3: CASSLSWSESYGYTF. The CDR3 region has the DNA TGTGCCAGCAGTTTATCGTGGTCGGAATCTTATGGCTACACCTTC.

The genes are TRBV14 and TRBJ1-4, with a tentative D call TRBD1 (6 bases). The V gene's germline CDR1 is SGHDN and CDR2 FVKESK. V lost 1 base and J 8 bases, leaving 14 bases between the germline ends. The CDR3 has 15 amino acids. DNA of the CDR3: TGTGCCAGCAGCCAAGTTGGCAGGGGCGTCGAAAAACTGTTTTTT. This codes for CASSQVGRGVEKLFF.

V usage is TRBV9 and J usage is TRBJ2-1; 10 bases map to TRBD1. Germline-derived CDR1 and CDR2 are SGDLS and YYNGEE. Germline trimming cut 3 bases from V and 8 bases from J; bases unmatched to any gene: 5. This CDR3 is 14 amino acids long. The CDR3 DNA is TGTGCCAGCAGCGGGACAGGGGGAAAATATGAGCAGTTCTTC. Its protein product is CASSGTGGKYEQFF.

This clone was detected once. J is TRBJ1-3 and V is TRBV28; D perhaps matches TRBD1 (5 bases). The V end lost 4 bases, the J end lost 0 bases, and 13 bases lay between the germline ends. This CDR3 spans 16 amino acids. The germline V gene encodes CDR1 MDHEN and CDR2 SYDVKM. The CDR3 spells CASSSTGDLSGNTIYF. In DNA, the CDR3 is TGTGCCAGCAGTTCTACAGGCGACCTCTCTGGAAACACCATATATTTT.

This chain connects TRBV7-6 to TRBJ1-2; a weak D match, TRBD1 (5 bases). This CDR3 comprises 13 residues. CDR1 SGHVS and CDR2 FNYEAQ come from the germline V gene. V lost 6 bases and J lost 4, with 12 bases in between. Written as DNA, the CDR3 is TGTGCCAGCAGTCAGAAGGACACCTATGGCTACACCTTC. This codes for CASSQKDTYGYTF.